The clone carrying this T cell receptor beta chain has ten or more counts. Its antigen is currently unknown. These data are taken from a study of beta chain features in type 1 diabetes. For the study at large: Healthy donors and patients showed comparable age, gender and cell yields.

Sorting gave populations that all exceeded 98% purity. All of the isolated RNA was reverse transcribed, so expressed TCRB transcripts were sequenced. Naive, central memory and regulatory T cell samples averaged approximately 3.6 million immunoSEQ reads each. Only in-frame clones appear in the TCRdb table, and some are missing; sequencing was by immunoSEQ multiplex PCR. The sample lists roughly 130,000 clones, about 10% occurring once. The germline V and J ends were trimmed by 4 bases and 6 bases, with 13 bases remaining between them. The CDR3 covers 12 residues. CDR1 is SQVTM, CDR2 ANQGSEA, per germline. Study-wide points: TCRB rearrangement may or may not be influenced by HLA type; here this remained unresolved.

V gene TRBV29-1 combines with J gene TRBJ2-7; D is unclear. The sample comprised central memory CD4+ T cells from blood. This receptor was obtained from a man between 18 and 35 years old in good health. CDR3 loop: CSVGVSRGEQYF. The DNA for the CDR3 is TGCAGCGTTGGTGTCAGCCGAGGCGAGCAGTACTTC.